This TCR beta chain was identified in a study of cytomegalovirus exposure and HLA in healthy donors. The wider study: An early release of data contained approximately 80 million unique TCRs, which came from HLA-typed donors.

Points from the study as a whole: At a 0.05 false discovery rate, a later analysis found 16,951 TCR beta sequences to be associated with HLA alleles. Across donors, presence/absence analyses took sequencing depth to be roughly uniform.

A word on this clone: Its antigen is not identified.

The germline V and J ends were trimmed by 3 bases and 7 bases, with 15 bases remaining between them. This CDR3 spans 14 amino acids. Per the germline V gene, CDR1 is MNHNS and CDR2 is SASEGT. PCR primers comprised 60 Vbeta and 13 Jbeta primers. Sequenced by immunoSEQ multiplex PCR; TCRdb stores in-frame clones only, minus some. The repertoire holds over 65,000 clones, with around 75% as singletons. This clonotype was obtained from a middle-aged woman in good health and CMV-seropositive. The chain carries TRBV6-1 and TRBJ1-1; a possible D gene is TRBD1 (6 bases). Specimen: PBMCs. The CDR3 DNA reads TGTGCCAGCAGTGATGTGGGGGCTGTTTTTGAAGCTTTCTTT. Its translation is CASSDVGAVFEAFF.